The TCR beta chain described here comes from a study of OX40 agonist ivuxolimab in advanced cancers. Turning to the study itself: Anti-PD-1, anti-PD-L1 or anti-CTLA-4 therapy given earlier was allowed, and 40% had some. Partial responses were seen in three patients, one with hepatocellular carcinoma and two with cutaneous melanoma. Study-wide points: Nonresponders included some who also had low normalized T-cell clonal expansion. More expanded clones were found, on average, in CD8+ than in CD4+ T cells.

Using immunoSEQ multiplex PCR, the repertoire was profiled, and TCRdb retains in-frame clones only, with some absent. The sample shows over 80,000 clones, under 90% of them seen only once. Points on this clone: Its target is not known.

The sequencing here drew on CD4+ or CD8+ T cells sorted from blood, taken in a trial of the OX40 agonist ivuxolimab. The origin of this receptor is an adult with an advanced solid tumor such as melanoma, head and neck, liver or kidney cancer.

The CDR3 reads CASSKSSGQSRF. DNA for the CDR3: TGTGCCAGCAGCAAATCCTCGGGACAGTCACGCTTC. The V gene is TRBV21-1, the J gene TRBJ2-7; the D call in the table, TRBD1, was not verified against the DNA. TRBV21-1 is labeled a pseudogene. This CDR3 contains 12 residues.